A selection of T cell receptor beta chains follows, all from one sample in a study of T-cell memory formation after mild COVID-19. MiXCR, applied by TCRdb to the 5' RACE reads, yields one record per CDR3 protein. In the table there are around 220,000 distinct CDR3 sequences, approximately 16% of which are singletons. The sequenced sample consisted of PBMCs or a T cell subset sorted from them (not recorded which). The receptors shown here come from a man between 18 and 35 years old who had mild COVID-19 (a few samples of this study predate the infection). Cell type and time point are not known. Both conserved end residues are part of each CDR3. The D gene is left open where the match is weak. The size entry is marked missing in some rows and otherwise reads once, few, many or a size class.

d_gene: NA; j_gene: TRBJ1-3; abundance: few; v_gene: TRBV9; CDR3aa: CASSGSSTSGNTIYF; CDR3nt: TGTGCCAGCAGCGGGAGTTCGACCTCTGGAAACACCATATATTTT
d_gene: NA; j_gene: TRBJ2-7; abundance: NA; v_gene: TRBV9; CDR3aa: CASSVVDWSYEQYF; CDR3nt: TGTGCCAGCAGCGTAGTGGATTGGTCGTACGAGCAGTACTTC
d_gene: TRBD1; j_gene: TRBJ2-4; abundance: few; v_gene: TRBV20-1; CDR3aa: CSAENRGGDNIQYF; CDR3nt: TGCAGTGCTGAGAACAGGGGTGGGGACAACATTCAGTACTTC
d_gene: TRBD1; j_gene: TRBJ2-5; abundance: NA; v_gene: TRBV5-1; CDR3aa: CASSAGTGVKETQYF; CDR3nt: TGCGCCAGCAGCGCCGGGACAGGGGTTAAGGAGACCCAGTACTTC
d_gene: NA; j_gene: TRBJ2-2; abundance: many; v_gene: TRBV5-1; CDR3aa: CASSLNWVANTGELFF; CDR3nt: TGCGCCAGCAGCTTGAATTGGGTAGCGAACACCGGGGAGCTGTTTTTT
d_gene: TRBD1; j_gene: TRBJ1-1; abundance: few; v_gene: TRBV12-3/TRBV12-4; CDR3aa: CASRPGQGWDTEAFF; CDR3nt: TGTGCCAGCAGACCCGGACAGGGCTGGGACACTGAAGCTTTCTTT
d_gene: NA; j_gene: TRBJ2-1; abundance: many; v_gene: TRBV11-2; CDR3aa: CASSFGRQQFF; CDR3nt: TGTGCCAGCAGTTTCGGACGTCAGCAGTTCTTC
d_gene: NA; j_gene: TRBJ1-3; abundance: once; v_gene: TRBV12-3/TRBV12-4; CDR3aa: CASSLSRALNRPGNTIYF; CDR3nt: TGTGCCAGCAGTTTATCAAGGGCCTTGAACCGACCTGGAAACACCATATATTTT
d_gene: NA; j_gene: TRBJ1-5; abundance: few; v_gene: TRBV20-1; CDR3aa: CSAWGAYSNQPQHF; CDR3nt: TGCAGTGCGTGGGGGGCCTATAGCAATCAGCCCCAGCATTTT
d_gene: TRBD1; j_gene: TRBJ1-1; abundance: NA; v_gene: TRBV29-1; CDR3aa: CSARDRGRVTEAFF; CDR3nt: TGCAGCGCTCGGGACAGGGGGCGCGTCACTGAAGCTTTCTTT
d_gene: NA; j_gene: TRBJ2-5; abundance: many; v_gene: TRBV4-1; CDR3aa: CASSQARRPEETQYF; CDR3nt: TGCGCCAGCAGCCAAGCTCGGCGGCCTGAAGAGACCCAGTACTTC
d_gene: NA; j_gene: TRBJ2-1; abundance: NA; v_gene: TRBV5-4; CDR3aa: CASSLGQSEQFF; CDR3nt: TGTGCCAGCAGCTTGGGCCAGAGCGAGCAGTTCTTC
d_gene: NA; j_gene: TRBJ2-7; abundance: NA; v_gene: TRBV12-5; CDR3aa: CASGLRALGEQYF; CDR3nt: TGTGCTAGTGGTTTGCGGGCACTCGGCGAGCAGTACTTC
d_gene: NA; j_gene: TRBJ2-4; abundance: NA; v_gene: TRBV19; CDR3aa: CASNHPGQRIGIQYF; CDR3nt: TGTGCCAGTAACCATCCGGGACAAAGGATCGGCATTCAGTACTTC
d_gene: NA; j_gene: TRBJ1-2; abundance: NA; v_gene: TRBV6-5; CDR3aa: CASSYSGTPAHGYTF; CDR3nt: TGTGCCAGCAGTTACTCCGGGACCCCGGCCCATGGCTACACCTTC
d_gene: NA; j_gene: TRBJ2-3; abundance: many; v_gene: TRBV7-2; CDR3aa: CASSLARDRYTDTQYF; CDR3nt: TGTGCCAGCAGCTTAGCCCGAGACAGATACACAGATACGCAGTATTTT
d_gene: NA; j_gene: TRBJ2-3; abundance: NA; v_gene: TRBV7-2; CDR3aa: CASKLGMRYTQYF; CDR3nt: TGTGCCAGCAAGCTTGGGATGCGATATACGCAGTATTTT
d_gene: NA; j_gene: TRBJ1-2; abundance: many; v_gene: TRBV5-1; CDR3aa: CASSPSANYGYTF; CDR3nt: TGCGCCAGCAGCCCGTCCGCTAACTATGGCTACACCTTC
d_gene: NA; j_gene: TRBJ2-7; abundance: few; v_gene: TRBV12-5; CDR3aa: CASGLVLGPPYEQYF; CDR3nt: TGTGCTAGTGGTTTGGTACTCGGACCTCCCTACGAGCAGTACTTC
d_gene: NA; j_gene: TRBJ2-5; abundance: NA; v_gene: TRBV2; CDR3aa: CAAGQSRETQYF; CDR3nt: TGTGCCGCGGGCCAGTCGAGGGAGACCCAGTACTTC
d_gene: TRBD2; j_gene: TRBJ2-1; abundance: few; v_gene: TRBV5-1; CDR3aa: CASSFGTINEQFF; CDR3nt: TGCGCCAGCAGCTTTGGGACTATCAATGAGCAGTTCTTC
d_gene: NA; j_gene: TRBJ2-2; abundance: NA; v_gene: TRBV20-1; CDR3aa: CSASRQGRNTGELFF; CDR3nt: TGCAGTGCTAGTAGGCAGGGCCGGAACACCGGGGAGCTGTTTTTT
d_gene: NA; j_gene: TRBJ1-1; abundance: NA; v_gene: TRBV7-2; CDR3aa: CASSYTTGTFEAFF; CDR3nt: TGTGCCAGCAGCTATACGACGGGGACTTTTGAAGCTTTCTTT
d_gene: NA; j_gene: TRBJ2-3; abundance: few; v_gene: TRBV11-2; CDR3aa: CAGQALATDTQYF; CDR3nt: TGTGCCGGACAGGCGCTAGCGACAGATACGCAGTATTTT
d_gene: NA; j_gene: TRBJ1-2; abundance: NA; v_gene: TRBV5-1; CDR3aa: CASSSSLSGDGYTF; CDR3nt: TGCGCCAGCAGCTCCTCCCTCTCTGGGGATGGCTACACCTTC
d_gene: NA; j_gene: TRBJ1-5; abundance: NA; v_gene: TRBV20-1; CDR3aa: CSARQGTQPQHF; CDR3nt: TGCAGTGCTAGACAGGGGACTCAGCCCCAGCATTTT
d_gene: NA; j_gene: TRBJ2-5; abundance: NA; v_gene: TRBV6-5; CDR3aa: CASSYDSGTSETQYF; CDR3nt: TGTGCCAGCAGTTACGACTCAGGGACATCAGAGACCCAGTACTTC
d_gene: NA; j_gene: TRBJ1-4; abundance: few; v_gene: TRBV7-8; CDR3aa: CASRVSGEKLFF; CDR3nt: TGTGCCAGCAGGGTGTCTGGTGAAAAACTGTTTTTT
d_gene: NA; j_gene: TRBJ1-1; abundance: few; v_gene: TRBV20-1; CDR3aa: CSAMGVRAEAFF; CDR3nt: TGCAGTGCTATGGGGGTGCGGGCTGAAGCTTTCTTT
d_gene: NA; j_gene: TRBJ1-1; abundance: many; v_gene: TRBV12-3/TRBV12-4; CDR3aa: CASSSNTEAFF; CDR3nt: TGTGCCAGCAGCTCGAACACTGAAGCTTTCTTT
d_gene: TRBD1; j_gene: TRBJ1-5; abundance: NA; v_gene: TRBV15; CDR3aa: CATSNRGQGVFNQPQHF; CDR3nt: TGTGCCACCAGCAATAGGGGACAGGGGGTCTTCAATCAGCCCCAGCATTTT
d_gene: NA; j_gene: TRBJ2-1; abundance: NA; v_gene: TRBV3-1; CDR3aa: CASSPWRGRDNEQFF; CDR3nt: TGTGCCAGCAGCCCTTGGAGGGGGCGCGACAATGAGCAGTTCTTC
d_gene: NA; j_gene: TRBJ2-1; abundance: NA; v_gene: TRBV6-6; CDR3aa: CASSFPTGNNEQFF; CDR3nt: TGTGCCAGCAGTTTCCCGACTGGAAACAATGAGCAGTTCTTC
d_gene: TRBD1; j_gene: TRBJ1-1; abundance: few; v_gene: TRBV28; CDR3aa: CASSVDRVDWEAFF; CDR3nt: TGTGCCAGCAGCGTTGACAGGGTCGATTGGGAAGCTTTCTTT
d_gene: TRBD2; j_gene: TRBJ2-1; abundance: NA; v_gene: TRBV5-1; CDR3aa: CASSSGGLINLNEQFF; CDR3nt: TGCGCCAGCAGCTCGGGAGGACTGATCAATCTTAATGAGCAGTTCTTC
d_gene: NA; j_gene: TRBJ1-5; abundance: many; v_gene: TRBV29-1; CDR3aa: CSVVDGSNQPQHF; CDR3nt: TGCAGCGTTGTGGACGGATCGAATCAGCCCCAGCATTTT
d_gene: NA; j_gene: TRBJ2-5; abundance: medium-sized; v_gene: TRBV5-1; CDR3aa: CASSHTLDTIVF; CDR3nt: TGCGCCAGCAGCCACACACTGGACACGATTGTCTTC
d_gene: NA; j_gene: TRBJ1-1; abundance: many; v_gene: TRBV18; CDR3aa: CASSPLLDEGMNTEAFF; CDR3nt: TGTGCCAGCTCACCCCTTCTCGACGAGGGGATGAACACTGAAGCTTTCTTT
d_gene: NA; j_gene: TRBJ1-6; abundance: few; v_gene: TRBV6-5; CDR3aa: CASSYLQRSSPLHF; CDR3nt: TGTGCCAGCAGTTACTTACAGAGGAGTTCACCCCTCCACTTT
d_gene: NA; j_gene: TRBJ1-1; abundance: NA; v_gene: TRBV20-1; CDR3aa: CSASSGAPRRTEAFF; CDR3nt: TGCAGTGCTAGCAGCGGCGCCCCAAGGCGGACTGAAGCTTTCTTT
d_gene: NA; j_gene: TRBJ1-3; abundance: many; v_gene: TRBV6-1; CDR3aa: CASSEARGLAGNTIYF; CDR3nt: TGTGCCAGCAGTGAAGCGAGGGGATTAGCTGGAAACACCATATATTTT
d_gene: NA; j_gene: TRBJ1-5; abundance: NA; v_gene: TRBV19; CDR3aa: CASSTHRINQPQHF; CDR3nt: TGTGCCAGTAGCACTCACAGGATAAATCAGCCCCAGCATTTT
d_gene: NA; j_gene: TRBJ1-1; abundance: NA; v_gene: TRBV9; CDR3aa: CASSVGDRNTEAFF; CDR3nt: TGTGCCAGCAGCGTAGGTGACAGGAACACTGAAGCTTTCTTT
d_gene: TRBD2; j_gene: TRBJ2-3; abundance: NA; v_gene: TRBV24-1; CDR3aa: CATSETSGGSTDTQYF; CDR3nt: TGTGCCACCAGTGAGACTAGCGGGGGAAGCACAGATACGCAGTATTTT
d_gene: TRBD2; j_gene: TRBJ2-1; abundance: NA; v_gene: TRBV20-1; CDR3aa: CSASATSGRYNEQFF; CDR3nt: TGCAGTGCTAGCGCAACTAGCGGGCGGTACAATGAGCAGTTCTTC
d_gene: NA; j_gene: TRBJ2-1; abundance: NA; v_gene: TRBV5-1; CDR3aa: CASMPGAYNEQFF; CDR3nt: TGCGCCAGCATGCCAGGGGCCTACAATGAGCAGTTCTTC
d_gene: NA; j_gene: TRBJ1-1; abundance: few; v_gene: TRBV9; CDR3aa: CASSVVYRRFRTEAFF; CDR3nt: TGTGCCAGCAGCGTAGTCTATCGCCGGTTTCGCACTGAAGCTTTCTTT
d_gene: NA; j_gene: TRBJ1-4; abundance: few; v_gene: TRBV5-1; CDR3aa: CASSFTITGKVEKLFF; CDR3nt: TGCGCCAGCAGCTTCACGATAACGGGGAAGGTCGAAAAACTGTTTTTT
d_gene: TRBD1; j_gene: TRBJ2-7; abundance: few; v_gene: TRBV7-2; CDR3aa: CASSLLPGQRYEQYF; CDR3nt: TGTGCCAGCAGCTTGCTTCCGGGACAGAGATACGAGCAGTACTTC
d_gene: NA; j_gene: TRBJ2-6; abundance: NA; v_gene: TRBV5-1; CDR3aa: CASRLDSGANVLTF; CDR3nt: TGCGCCAGCCGCTTGGACTCTGGGGCCAACGTCCTGACTTTC
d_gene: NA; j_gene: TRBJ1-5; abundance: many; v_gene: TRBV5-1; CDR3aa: CASSLSPGDYQPQHF; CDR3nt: TGCGCCAGCAGCTTGTCTCCAGGGGACTATCAGCCCCAGCATTTT
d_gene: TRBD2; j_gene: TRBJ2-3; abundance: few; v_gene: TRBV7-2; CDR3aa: CASSLAFRSGGSTDTQYF; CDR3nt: TGTGCCAGCAGCTTAGCATTTCGTAGCGGGGGAAGCACAGATACGCAGTATTTT
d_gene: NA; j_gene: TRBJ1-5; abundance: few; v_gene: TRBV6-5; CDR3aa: CASSYSSKGNQPQHF; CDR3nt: TGTGCCAGCAGTTACTCGAGTAAAGGGAATCAGCCCCAGCATTTT
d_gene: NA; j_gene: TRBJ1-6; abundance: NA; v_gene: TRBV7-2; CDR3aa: CASSPRTAYNSPLHF; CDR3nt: TGTGCCAGCAGCCCAAGGACAGCCTATAATTCACCCCTCCACTTT
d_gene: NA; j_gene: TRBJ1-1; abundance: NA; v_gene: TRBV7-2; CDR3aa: CASSVVGGQTEAFF; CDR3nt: TGTGCCAGCAGCGTAGTCGGGGGGCAAACTGAAGCTTTCTTT
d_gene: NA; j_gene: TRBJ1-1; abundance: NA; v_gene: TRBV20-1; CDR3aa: CSASTLSRTEAFF; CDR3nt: TGCAGTGCTAGCACCCTAAGTAGGACTGAAGCTTTCTTT
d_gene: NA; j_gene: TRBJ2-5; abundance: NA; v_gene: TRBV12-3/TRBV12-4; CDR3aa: CASSFSVIQETQYF; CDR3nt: TGTGCCAGCAGTTTTTCGGTTATCCAAGAGACCCAGTACTTC
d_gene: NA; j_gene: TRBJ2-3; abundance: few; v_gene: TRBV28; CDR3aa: CASSWQGGPDTQYF; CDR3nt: TGTGCCAGCAGTTGGCAGGGCGGGCCAGATACGCAGTATTTT
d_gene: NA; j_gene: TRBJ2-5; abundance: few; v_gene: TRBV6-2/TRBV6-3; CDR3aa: CASSYGADNQETQYF; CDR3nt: TGTGCCAGCAGTTACGGAGCGGACAACCAAGAGACCCAGTACTTC